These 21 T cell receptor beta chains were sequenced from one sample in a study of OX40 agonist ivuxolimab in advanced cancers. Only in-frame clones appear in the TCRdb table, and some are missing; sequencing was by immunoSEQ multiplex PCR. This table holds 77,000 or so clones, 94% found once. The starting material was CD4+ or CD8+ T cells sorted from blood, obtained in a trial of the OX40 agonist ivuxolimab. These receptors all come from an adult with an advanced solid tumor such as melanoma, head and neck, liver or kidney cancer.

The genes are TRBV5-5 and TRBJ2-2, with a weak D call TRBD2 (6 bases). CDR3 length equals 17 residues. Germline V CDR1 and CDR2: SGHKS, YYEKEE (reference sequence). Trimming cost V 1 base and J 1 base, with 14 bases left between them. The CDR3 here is CASSLMKDGGNTGELFF. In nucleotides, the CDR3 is TGTGCCAGCAGCTTGATGAAGGACGGGGGGAACACCGGGGAGCTGTTTTTT.

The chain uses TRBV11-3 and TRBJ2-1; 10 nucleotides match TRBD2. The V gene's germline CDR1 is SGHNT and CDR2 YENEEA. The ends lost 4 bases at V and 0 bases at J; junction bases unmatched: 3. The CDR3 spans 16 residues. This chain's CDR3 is CASSSRTSGSYNEQFF. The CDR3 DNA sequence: TGTGCCAGCAGCTCCCGGACTAGCGGCTCCTACAATGAGCAGTTCTTC.

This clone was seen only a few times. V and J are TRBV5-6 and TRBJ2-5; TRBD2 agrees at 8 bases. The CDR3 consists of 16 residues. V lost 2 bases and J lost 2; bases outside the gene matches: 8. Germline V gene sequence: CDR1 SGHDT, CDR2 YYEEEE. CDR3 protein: CASSFLPGGAQETQYF. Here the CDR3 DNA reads TGTGCCAGCAGCTTCTTGCCGGGGGGGGCTCAAGAGACCCAGTACTTC.

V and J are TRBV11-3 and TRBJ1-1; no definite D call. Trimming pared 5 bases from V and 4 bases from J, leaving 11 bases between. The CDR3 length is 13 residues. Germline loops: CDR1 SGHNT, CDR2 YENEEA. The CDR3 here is CASSPFGGTEAFF. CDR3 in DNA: TGTGCCAGCAGCCCATTTGGTGGCACTGAAGCTTTCTTT.

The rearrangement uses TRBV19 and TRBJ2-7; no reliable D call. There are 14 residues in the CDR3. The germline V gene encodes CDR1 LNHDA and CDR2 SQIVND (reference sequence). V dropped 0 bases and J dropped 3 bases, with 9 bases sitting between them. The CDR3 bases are TGTGCCAGTAGTATAGATGGTTCAGGCTACGAGCAGTACTTC. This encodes CASSIDGSGYEQYF.

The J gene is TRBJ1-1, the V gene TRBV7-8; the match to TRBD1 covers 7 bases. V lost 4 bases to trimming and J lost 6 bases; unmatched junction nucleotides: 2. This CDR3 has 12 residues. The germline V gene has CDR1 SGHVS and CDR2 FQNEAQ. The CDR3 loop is CASSSTGAEAFF. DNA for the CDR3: TGTGCCAGCAGCTCCACAGGGGCTGAAGCTTTCTTT.

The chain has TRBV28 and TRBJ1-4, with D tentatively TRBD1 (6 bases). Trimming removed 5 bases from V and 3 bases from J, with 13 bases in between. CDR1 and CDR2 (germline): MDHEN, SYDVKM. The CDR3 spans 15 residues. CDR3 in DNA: TGTGCCAGCAGTCCCCCGGGGGCCCCTAATGAAAAACTGTTTTTT. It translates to CASSPPGAPNEKLFF.

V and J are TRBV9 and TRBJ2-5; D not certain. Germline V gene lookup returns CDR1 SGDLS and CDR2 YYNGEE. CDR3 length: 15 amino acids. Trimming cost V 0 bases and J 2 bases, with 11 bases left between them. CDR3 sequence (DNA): TGTGCCAGCAGCGTAGATCCCCCGCTACAAGAGACCCAGTACTTC. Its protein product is CASSVDPPLQETQYF.

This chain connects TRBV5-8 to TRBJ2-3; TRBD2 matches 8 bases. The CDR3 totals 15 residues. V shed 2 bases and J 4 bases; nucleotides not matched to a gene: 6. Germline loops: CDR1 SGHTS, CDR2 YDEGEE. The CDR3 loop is CASSFAGGISDTQYF. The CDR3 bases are TGTGCCAGCAGCTTTGCGGGGGGAATATCAGATACGCAGTATTTT. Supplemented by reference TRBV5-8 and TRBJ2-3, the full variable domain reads EAGVTQSPTHLIKTRGQQATLRCSPISGHTSVYWYQQALGLGLQFLLWYDEGEERNRGNFPPRFSGRQFPNYSSELNVNALELEDSALYLCASSFAGGISDTQYFGPGTRLTVL.

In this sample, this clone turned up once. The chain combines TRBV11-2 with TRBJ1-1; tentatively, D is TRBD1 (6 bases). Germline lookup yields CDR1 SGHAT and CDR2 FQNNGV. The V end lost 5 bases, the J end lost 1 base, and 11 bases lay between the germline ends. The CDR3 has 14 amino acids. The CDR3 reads CASSPGQSNTEAFF. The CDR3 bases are TGTGCCAGCAGCCCCGGACAGTCGAACACTGAAGCTTTCTTT.

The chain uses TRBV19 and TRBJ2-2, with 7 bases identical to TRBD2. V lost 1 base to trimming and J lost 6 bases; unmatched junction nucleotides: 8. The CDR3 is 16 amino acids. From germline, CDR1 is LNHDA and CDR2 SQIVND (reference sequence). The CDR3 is CASSIALGGLAGELFF. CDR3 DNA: TGTGCCAGTAGTATAGCCCTGGGAGGACTAGCCGGGGAGCTGTTTTTT.

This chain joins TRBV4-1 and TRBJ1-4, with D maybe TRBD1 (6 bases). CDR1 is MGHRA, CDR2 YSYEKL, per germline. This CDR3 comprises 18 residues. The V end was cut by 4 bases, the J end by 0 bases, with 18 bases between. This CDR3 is CASSPGGGGLATNEKLFF. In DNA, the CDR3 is TGCGCCAGCAGCCCCGGTGGCGGGGGCTTAGCAACTAATGAAAAACTGTTTTTT.

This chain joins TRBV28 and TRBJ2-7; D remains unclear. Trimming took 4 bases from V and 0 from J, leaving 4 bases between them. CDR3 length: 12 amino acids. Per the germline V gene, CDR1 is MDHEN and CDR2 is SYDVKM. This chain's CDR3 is CASSSSSYEQYF. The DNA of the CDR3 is TGTGCCAGCAGTTCTAGCTCCTACGAGCAGTACTTC.

The CDR3 sequence is CASSDITSGYYNEQFF. DNA of the CDR3: TGTGCCAGCAGCGACATAACTAGCGGGTATTACAATGAGCAGTTCTTC. The rearrangement uses TRBV2 and TRBJ2-1, with TRBD2 matching 9 bases. Germline CDR1 SNHLY, CDR2 FYNNEI. CDR3 size: 16 residues. Trimming took 6 bases from V and 4 from J; bases not matched to a gene: 10.

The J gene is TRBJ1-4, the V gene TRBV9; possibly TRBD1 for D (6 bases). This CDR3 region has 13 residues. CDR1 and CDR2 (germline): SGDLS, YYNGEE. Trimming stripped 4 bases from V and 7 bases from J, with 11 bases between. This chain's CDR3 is CASSPGHLEKLFF. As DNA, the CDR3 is TGTGCCAGCAGCCCGGGACACCTTGAAAAACTGTTTTTT.

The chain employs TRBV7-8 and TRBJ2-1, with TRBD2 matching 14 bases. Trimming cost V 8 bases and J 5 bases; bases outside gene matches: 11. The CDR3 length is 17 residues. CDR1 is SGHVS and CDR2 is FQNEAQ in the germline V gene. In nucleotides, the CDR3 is TGTGCCAGCTCACGACTAGCGGGAGGGCCTATTGACAATGAGCAGTTCTTC. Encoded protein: CASSRLAGGPIDNEQFF.

The CDR3: CARPEDRLRAEAFF. CDR3 bases: TGCGCCAGGCCAGAGGACAGACTTCGGGCTGAAGCTTTCTTT. The gene calls are TRBV23-1 and TRBJ1-1; D possibly corresponds to TRBD1 (6 bases). TRBV23-1 is an ORF, with its function uncertain. V lost 9 bases to trimming and J lost 6 bases, with 20 bases between them. The CDR3 extends over 14 amino acids.

The CDR3 loop reads CSVESPDIQYF. DNA of the CDR3: TGCAGCGTTGAAAGTCCAGACATTCAGTACTTC. The V and J genes are TRBV29-1 and TRBJ2-4; no definite D call. In germline, CDR1 is SQVTM, CDR2 ANQGSEA. V dropped 2 bases and J dropped 8 bases, with 7 bases sitting between them. The CDR3 contains 11 residues.

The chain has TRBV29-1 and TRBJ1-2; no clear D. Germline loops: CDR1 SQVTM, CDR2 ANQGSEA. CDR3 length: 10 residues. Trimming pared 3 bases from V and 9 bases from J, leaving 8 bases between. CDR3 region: CSVEGNSYTF. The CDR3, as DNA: TGCAGCGTTGAGGGGAATAGCTACACCTTC.

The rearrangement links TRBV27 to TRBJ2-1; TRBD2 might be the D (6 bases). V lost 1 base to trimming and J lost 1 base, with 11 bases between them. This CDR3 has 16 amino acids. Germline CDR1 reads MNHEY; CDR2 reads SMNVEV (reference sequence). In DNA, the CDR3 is TGTGCCAGCAGTTTATTTTCGGGAGTTTCCTACAATGAGCAGTTCTTC. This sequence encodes CASSLFSGVSYNEQFF.

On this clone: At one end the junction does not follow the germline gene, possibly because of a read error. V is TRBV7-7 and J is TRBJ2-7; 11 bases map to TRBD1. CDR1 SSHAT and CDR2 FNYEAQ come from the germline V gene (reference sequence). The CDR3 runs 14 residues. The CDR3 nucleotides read TGTGCTAGCAGCTCGGGACAGGGGGCCTACGAGCAGTACTTC. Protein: CASSSGQGAYEQYF.